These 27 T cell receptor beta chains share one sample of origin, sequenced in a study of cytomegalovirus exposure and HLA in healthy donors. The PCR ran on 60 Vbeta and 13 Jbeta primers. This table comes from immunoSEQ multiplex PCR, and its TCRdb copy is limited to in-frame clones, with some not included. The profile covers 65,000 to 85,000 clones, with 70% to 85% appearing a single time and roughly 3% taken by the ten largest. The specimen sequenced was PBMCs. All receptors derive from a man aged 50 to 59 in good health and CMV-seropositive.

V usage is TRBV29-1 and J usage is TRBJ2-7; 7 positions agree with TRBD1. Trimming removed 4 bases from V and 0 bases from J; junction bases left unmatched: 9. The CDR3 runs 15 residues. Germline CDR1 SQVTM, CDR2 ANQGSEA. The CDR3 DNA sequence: TGCAGCGTTGCTAGGGGACAGCGGAGCTCCTACGAGCAGTACTTC. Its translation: CSVARGQRSSYEQYF.

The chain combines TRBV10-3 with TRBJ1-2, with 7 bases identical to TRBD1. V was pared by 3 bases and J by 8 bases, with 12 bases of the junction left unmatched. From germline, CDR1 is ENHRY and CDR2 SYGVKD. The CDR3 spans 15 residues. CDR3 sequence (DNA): TGTGCCATCAGTGATTCCGGGACAGAATTTCTCGGCTACACCTTC. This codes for CAISDSGTEFLGYTF.

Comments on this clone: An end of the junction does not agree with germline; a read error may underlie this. The CDR3 region has the DNA TGCAGCGTAGGGACAGCTTCCTCTGGGGCCAACGGCCTGACTTTC. This encodes CSVGTASSGANGLTF. J is TRBJ2-6 and V is TRBV29-1, with TRBD1 identical over 7 bases. The CDR3 has 15 residues. Germline CDR1 SQVTM, CDR2 ANQGSEA.

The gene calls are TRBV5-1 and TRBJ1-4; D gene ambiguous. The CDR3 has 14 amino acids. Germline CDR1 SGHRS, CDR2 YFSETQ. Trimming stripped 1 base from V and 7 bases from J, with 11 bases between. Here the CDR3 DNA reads TGCGCCAGCAGCTTGTCGGAGGGTACTGAAAAACTGTTTTTT. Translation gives CASSLSEGTEKLFF.

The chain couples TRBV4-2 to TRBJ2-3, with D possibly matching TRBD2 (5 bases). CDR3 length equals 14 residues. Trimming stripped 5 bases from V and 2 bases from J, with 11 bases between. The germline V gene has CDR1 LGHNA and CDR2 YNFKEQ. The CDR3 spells CASSEGKNTDTQYF. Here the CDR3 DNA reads TGTGCCAGCAGCGAGGGAAAAAACACAGATACGCAGTATTTT.

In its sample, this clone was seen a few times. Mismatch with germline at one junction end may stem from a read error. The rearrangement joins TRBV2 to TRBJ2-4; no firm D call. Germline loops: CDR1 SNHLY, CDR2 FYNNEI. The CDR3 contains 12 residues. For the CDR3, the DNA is TGTGCCAGCAAGGCCGAGTTAAACAGTCAGTACTTC. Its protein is CASKAELNSQYF.

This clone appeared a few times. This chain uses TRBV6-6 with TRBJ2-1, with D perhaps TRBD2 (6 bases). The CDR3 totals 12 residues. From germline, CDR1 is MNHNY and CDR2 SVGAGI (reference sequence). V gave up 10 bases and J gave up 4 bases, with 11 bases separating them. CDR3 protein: CATLGTYNEQFF. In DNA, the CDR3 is TGTGCCACCCTCGGGACTTACAATGAGCAGTTCTTC.

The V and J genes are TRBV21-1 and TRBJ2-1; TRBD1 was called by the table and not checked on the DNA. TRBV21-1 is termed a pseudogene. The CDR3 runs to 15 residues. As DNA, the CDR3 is TGTGCCAGCAGCAAGACGGGGACAGGGTGGGATGAGCAGTTCTTC. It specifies CASSKTGTGWDEQFF.

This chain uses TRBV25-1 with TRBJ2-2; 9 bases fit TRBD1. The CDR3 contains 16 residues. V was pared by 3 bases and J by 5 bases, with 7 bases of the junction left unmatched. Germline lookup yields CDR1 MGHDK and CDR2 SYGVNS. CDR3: CASSDIRQGGTGELFF. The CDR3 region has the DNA TGTGCCAGCAGTGACATAAGACAGGGGGGGACCGGGGAGCTGTTTTTT.

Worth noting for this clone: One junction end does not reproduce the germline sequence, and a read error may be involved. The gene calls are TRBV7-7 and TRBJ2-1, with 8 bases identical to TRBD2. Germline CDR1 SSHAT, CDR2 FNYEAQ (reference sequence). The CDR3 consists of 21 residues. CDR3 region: CASSPIRVCGRIPRSYNEQFF. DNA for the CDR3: TGTGCTAGCAGCCCCATCCGGGTTTGCGGGAGGATCCCGAGGTCCTACAATGAGCAGTTCTTC. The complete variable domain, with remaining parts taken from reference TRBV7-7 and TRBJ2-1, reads GAGVSQSPRYKVTKRGQDVTLRCDPISSHATLYWYQQALGQGPEFLTYFNYEAQPDKSGLPSDRFSAERPEGSISTLTIQRTEQRDSAMYRCASSPIRVCGRIPRSYNEQFFGPGTRLTVL.

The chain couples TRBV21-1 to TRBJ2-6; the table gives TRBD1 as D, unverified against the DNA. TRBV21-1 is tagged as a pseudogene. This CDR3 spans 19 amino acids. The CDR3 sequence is CASSKVKDRRSSGANVLTF. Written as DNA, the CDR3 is TGTGCCAGCAGCAAAGTGAAGGACAGGCGTAGCTCTGGGGCCAACGTCCTGACTTTC.

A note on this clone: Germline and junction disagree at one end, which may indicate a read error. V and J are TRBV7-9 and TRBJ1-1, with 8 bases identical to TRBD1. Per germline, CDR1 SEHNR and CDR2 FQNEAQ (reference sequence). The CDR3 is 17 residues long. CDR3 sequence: CSSSSVTGVRVGTEAFF. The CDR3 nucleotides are TGTTCCAGCAGCTCGGTGACAGGGGTTAGAGTGGGCACTGAAGCTTTCTTT.

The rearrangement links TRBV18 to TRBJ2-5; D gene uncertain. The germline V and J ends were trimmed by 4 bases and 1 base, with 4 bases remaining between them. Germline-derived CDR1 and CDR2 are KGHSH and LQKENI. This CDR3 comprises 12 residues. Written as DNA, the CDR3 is TGTGCCAGCTCACAGAGCCAAGAGACCCAGTACTTC. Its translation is CASSQSQETQYF.

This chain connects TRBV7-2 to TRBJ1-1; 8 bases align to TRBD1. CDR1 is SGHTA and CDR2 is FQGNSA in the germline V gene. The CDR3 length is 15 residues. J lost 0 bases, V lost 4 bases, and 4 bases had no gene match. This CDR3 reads CASSSRTGMNTEAFF. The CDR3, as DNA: TGTGCCAGCAGCTCTCGGACAGGGATGAACACTGAAGCTTTCTTT.

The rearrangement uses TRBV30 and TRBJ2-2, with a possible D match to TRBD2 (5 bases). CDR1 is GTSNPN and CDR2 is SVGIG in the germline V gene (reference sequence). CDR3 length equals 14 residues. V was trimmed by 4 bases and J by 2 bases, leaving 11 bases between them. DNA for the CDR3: TGTGCCTGGACCTTCGGACTTAACACCGGGGAGCTGTTTTTT. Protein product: CAWTFGLNTGELFF.

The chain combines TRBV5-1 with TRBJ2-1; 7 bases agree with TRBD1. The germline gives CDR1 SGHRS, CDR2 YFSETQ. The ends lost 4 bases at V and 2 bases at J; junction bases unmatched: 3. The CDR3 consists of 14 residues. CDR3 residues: CASSLGTAYNEQFF. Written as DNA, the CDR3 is TGCGCCAGCAGCCTCGGGACAGCCTACAATGAGCAGTTCTTC.

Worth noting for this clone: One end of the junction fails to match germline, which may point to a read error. CDR3 nucleotide sequence: TGTGCCTGGAGTGTAGGGGGCGCTGGGGCCAACGGCCTGACTTTC. Translating it yields CAWSVGGAGANGLTF. The chain links TRBV30 to TRBJ2-6; 7 nucleotides match TRBD1. CDR1 and CDR2 from the germline V gene are GTSNPN and SVGIG (reference sequence). The CDR3 has 15 residues.

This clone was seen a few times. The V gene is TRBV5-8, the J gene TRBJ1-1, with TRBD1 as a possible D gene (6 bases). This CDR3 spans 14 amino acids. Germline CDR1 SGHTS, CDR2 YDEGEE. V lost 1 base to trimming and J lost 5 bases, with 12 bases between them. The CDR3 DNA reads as TGTGCCAGCAGCTTGAATCCAGGGGTAACTGAAGCTTTCTTT. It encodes CASSLNPGVTEAFF.

CDR3 coding DNA: TGTGCCAGCAAACCCGGGACTTCTAGCACAGATACGCAGTATTTT. Translation: CASKPGTSSTDTQYF. The chain uses TRBV27 and TRBJ2-3; possibly TRBD2 for D (6 bases). The ends were cut back, 7 bases at V and 0 bases at J, with 14 bases in the middle. CDR1 MNHEY and CDR2 SMNVEV come from the germline V gene (reference sequence). The CDR3 is 15 amino acids.

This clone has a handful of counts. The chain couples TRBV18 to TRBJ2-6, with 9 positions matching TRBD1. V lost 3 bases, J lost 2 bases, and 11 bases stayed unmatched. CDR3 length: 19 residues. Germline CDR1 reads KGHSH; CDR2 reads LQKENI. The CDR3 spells CASSPRTGASLTGANVLTF. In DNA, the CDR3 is TGTGCCAGCTCACCTCGGACAGGGGCTTCCCTGACTGGGGCCAACGTCCTGACTTTC.

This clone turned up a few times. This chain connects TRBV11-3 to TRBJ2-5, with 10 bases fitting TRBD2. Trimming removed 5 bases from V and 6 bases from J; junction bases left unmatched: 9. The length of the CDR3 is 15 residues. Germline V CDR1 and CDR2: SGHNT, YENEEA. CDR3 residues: CASSAASGSPKTQYF. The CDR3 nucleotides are TGTGCCAGCAGCGCAGCTAGCGGGAGTCCCAAGACCCAGTACTTC.

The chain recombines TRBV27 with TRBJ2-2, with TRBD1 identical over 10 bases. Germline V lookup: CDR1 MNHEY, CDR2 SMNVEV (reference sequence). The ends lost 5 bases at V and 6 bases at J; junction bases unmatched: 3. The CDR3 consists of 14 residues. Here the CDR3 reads CASSGTGVAGELFF. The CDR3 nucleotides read TGTGCCAGCAGTGGGACAGGGGTAGCCGGGGAGCTGTTTTTT.

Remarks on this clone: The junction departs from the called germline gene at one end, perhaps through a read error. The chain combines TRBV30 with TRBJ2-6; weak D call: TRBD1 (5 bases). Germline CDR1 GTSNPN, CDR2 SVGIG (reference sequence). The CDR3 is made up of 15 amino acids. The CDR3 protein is CAWRGLGSGANGLTF. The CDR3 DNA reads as TGTGCCTGGAGGGGGCTCGGGTCTGGGGCCAACGGCCTGACTTTC.

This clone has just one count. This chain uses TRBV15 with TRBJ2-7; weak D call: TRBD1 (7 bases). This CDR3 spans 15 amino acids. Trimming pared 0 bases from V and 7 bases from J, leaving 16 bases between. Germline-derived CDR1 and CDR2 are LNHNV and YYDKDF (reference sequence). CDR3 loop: CATSRDLEGAGEQYF. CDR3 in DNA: TGTGCCACCAGCAGAGATCTGGAGGGGGCGGGAGAGCAGTACTTC.

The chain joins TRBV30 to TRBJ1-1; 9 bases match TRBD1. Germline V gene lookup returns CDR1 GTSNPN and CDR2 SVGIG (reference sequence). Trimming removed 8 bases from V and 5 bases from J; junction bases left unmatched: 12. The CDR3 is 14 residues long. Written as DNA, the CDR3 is TGTGCCCGCGGCACCGGACAGGGGTATACTGAAGCTTTCTTT. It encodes CARGTGQGYTEAFF.

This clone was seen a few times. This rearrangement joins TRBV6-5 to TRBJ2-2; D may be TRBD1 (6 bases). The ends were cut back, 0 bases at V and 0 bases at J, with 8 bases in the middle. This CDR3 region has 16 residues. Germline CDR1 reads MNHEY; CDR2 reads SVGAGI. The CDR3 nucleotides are TGTGCCAGCAGTTACTCGGGACAAACGAACACCGGGGAGCTGTTTTTT. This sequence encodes CASSYSGQTNTGELFF.

CDR3 loop: CASRYLAGGPYEQYF. CDR3 DNA sequence: TGCGCCAGCAGATACCTAGCGGGAGGGCCCTACGAGCAGTACTTC. The chain links TRBV5-1 to TRBJ2-7; 12 bases are a match to TRBD2. CDR1 is SGHRS and CDR2 is YFSETQ in the germline V gene. The CDR3 contains 15 residues. V trimming: 5 bases; J trimming: 2 bases; junction bases outside the gene matches: 5.